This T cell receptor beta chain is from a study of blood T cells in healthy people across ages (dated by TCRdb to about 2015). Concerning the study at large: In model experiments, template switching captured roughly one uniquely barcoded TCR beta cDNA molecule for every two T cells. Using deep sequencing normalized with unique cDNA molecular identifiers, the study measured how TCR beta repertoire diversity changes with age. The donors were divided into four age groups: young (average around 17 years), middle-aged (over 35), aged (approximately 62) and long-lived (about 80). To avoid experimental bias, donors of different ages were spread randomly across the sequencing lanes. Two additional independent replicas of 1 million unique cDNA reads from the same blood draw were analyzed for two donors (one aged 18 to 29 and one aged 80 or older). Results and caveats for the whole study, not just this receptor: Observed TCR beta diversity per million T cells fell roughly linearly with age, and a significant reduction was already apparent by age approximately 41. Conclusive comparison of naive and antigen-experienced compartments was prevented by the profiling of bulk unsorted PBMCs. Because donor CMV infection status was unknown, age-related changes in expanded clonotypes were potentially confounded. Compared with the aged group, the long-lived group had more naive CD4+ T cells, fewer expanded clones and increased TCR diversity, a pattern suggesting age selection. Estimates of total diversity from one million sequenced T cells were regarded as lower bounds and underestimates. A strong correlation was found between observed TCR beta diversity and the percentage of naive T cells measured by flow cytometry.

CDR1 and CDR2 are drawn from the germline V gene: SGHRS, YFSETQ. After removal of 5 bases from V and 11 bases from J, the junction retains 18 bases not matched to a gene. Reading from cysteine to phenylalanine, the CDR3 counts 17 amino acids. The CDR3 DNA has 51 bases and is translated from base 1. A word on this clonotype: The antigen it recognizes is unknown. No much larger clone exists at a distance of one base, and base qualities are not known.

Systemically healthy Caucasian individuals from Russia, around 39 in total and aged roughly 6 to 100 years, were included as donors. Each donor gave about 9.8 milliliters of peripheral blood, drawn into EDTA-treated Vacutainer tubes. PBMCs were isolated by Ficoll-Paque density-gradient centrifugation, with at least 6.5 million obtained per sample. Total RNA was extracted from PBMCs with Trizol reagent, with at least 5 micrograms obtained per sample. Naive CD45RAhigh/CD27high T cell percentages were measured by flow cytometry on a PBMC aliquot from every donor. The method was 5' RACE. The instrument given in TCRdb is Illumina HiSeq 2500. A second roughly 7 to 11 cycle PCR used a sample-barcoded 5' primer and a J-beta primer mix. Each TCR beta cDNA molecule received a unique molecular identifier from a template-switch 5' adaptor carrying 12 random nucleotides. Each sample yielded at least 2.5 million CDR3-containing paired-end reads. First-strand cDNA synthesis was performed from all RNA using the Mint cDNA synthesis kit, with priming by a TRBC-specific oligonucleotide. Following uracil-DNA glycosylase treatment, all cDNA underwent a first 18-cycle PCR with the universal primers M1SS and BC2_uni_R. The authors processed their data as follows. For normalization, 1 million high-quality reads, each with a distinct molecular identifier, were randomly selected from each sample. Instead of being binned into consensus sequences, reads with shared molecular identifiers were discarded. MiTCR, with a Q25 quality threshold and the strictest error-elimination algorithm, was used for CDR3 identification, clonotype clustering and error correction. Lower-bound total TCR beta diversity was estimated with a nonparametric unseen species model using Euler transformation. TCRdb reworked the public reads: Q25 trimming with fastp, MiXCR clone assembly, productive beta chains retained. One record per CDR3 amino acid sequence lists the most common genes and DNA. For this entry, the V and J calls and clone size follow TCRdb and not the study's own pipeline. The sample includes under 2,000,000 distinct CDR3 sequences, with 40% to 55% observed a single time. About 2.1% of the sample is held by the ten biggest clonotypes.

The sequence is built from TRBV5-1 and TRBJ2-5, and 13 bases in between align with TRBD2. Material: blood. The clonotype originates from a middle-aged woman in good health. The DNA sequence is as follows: TGCGCCAGCAGTGGTCAAAAAACTAGCGGGGGGGCGTATGAGCAGTACTTC. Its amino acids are CASSGQKTSGGAYEQYF.